This T cell receptor beta chain originates from a study of shared clonotypes between healthy human individuals. The CDR3 has 15 residues. V was cut by 1 base and J by 1 base, with 12 bases left in between. The V gene's germline CDR1 is SGHRS and CDR2 YFSETQ. Original data processing: Because ImmunoSEQ provided only junction sequences with no quality scores, the filtering differed. TCRdb keeps only in-frame clones here, not all; method: immunoSEQ multiplex PCR. For V, J and clone size, that table is used; D and trimming come from the DNA. The sample contains 2 million to 2.5 million clones, 85% to 95% of which appear only once. As for this clone: Antigen: not known.

It was CD45RO-negative cells, positively selected for CCR7, that made up naive CD8 cells, with terminally differentiated effector memory CD45RA+ cells excluded. The donors, healthy adults who were HIV-negative, had experienced no recent acute infections or vaccinations. Study outcomes and limitations: The study drew on few donors, limiting represented genetic and exposure-history diversity. Of the naive CD4 clonotypes, roughly 5.2% were shared across a few donors.

Sequenced input: naive CD8+ T cells sorted from blood. V and J are TRBV5-1 and TRBJ2-7; D might be TRBD2 (6 bases). The clonotype comes from a man in his late teens or twenties in good health. DNA of the CDR3: TGCGCCAGCAGCTTGTCTAGGGACTTTTCCTACGAGCAGTACTTC. It yields the protein CASSLSRDFSYEQYF.